This TCR beta chain was obtained from a study of T cell repertoires in cytomegalovirus infection. This clonotype was found many times. Its target is unknown. The ends were cut back, 5 bases at V and 0 bases at J, with 13 bases in the middle. The CDR3 runs 15 residues. CDR1 and CDR2 from the germline V gene are SEHNR and FQNEAQ (reference sequence). Study-wide results and caveats: CMV-specific TCR beta clonotypes restricted by HLA-C dominated the ex vivo response.

Via MiXCR, TCRdb re-called the reads, giving one row per CDR3 protein. Altogether 150,000 to 200,000 distinct CDR3 sequences are present, approximately 15% being singletons, with the ten largest covering more than 20%. V and J are TRBV7-9 and TRBJ1-2; no reliable D call. This TCR was recovered from a human donor in good health (CMV status not recorded). Some clones in this sample may be carry-over from other donors' samples. The sequenced sample was PBMCs. CDR3 bases: TGTGCCAGCAGCCGCGACGGAAGTACTAACTATGGCTACACCTTC. It specifies CASSRDGSTNYGYTF.